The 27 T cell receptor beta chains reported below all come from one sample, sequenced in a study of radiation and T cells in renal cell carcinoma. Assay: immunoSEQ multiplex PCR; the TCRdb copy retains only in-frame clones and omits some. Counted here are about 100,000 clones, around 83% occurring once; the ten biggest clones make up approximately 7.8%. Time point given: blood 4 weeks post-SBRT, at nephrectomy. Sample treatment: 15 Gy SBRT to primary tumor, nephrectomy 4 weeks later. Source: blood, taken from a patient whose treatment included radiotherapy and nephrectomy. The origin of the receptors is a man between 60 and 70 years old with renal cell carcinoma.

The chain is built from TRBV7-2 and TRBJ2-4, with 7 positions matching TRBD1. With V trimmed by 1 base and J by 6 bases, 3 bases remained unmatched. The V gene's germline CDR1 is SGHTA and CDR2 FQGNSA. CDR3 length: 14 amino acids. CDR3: CASSLVRDRNIQYF. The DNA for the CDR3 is TGTGCCAGCAGCTTAGTCCGGGACAGAAACATTCAGTACTTC. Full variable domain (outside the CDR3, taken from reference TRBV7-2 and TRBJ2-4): GAGVSQSPSNKVTEKGKDVELRCDPISGHTALYWYRQSLGQGLEFLIYFQGNSAPDKSGLPSDRFSAERTGGSVSTLTIQRTQQEDSAVYLCASSLVRDRNIQYFGAGTRLSVL.

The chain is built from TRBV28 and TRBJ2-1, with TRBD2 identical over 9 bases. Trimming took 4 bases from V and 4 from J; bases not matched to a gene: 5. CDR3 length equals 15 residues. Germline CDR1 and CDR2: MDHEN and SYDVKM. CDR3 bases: TGTGCCAGCAGTTACTTTAGCGGGAGTTACAATGAGCAGTTCTTC. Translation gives CASSYFSGSYNEQFF.

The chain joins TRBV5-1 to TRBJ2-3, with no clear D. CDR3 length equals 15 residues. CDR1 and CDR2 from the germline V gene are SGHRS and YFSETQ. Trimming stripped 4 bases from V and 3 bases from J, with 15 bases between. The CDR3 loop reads CASSPVFGETDTQYF. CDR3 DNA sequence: TGCGCCAGCAGCCCCGTCTTTGGCGAGACAGATACGCAGTATTTT.

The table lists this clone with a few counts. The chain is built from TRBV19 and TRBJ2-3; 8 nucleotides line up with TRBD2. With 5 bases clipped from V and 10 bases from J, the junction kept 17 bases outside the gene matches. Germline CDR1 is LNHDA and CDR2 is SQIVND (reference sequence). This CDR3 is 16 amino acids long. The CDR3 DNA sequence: TGTGCCAGTAGTTCGGGAGGGAGGGCCCTGGGGGACGCGCAGTATTTT. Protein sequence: CASSSGGRALGDAQYF.

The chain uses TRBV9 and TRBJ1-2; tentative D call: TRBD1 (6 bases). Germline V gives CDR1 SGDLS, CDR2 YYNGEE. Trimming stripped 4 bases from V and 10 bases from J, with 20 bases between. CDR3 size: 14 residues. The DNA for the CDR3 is TGTGCCAGCAGCCCCCAGGGGCCGTGGAAGGACTACACCTTC. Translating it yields CASSPQGPWKDYTF.

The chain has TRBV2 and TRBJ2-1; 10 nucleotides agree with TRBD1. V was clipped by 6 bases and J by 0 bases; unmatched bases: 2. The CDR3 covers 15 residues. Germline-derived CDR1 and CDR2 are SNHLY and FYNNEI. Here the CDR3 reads CASSRTGGSYNEQFF. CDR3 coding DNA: TGTGCCAGCAGCCGGACAGGGGGCTCCTACAATGAGCAGTTCTTC. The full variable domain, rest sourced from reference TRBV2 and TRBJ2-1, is EPEVTQTPSHQVTQMGQEVILRCVPISNHLYFYWYRQILGQKVEFLVSFYNNEISEKSEIFDDQFSVERPDGSNFTLKIRSTKLEDSAMYFCASSRTGGSYNEQFFGPGTRLTVL.

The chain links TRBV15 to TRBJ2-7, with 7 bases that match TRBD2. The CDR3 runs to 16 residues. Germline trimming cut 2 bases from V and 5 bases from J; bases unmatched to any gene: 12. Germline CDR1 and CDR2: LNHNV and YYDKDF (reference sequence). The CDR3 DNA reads TGTGCCACCAGCAGAAGGTGGGGGGGTGTGTACGACGAGCAGTACTTC. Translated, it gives CATSRRWGGVYDEQYF. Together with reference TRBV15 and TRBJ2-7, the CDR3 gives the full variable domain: DAMVIQNPRYQVTQFGKPVTLSCSQTLNHNVMYWYQQKSSQAPKLLFHYYDKDFNNEADTPDNFQSRRPNTSFCFLDIRSPGLGDTAMYLCATSRRWGGVYDEQYFGPGTRLTVT.

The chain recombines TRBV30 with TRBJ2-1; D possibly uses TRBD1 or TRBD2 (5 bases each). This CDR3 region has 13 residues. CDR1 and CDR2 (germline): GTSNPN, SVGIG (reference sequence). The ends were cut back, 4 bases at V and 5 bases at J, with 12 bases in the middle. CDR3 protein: CAWTGSLDNEQFF. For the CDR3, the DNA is TGTGCCTGGACAGGGAGTTTGGACAATGAGCAGTTCTTC.

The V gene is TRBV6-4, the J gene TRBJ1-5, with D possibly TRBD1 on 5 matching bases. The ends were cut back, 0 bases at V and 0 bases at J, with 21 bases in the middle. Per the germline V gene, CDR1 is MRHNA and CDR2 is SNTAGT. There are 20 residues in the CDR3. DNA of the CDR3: TGTGCCAGCAGTGACTCCCTATCGGACAACGACAGAGGTAGCAATCAGCCCCAGCATTTT. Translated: CASSDSLSDNDRGSNQPQHF.

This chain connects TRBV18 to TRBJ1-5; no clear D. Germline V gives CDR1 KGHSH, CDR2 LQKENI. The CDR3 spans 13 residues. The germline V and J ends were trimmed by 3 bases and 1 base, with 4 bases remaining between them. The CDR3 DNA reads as TGTGCCAGCTCACCCGACAGCAATCAGCCCCAGCATTTT. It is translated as CASSPDSNQPQHF.

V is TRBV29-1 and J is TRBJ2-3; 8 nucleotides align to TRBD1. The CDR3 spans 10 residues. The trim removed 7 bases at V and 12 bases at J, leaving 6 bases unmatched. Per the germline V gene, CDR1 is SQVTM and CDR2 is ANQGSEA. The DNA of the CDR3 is TGCAGCGCAGGACAGGGCCCTCAGTATTTT. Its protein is CSAGQGPQYF.

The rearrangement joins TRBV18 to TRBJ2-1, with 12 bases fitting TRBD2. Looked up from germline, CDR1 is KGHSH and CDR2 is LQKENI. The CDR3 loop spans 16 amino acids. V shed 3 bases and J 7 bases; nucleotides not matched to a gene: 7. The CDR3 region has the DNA TGTGCCAGCTCACCCGACCGACTAGCGGGGGCGAATGAGCAGTTCTTC. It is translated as CASSPDRLAGANEQFF.

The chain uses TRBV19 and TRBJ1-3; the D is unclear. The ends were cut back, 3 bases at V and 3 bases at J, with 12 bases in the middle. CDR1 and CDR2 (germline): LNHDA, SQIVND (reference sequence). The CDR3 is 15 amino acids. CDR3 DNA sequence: TGTGCCAGTAGTATCTCGGCCGAAGATGGAAACACCATATATTTT. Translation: CASSISAEDGNTIYF.

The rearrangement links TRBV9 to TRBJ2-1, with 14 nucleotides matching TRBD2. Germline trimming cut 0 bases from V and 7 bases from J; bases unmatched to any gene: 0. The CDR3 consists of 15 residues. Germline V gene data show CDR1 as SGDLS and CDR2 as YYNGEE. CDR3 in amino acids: CASSVGLAGGNEQFF. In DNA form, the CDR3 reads TGTGCCAGCAGCGTAGGACTAGCGGGAGGGAATGAGCAGTTCTTC.

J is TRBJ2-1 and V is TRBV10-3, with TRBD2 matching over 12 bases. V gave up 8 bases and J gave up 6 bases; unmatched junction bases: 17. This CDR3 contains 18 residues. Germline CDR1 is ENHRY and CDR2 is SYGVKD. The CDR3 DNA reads TGTGCCATCTCTCCGGCAGGACTAGCGGGGATTATAGGCAATGAGCAGTTCTTC. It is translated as CAISPAGLAGIIGNEQFF.

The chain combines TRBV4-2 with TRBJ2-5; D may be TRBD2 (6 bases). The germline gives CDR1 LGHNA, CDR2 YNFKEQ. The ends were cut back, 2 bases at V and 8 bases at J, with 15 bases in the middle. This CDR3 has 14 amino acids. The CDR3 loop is CASSQPGGIETQYF. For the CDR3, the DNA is TGTGCCAGCAGCCAACCCGGCGGGATCGAAACCCAGTACTTC.

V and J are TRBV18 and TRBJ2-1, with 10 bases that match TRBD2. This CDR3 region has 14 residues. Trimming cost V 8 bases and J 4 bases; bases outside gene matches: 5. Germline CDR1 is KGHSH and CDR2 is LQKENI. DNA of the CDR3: TGTGCCAGCCAACTAGCGGGAACGTACAATGAGCAGTTCTTC. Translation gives CASQLAGTYNEQFF.

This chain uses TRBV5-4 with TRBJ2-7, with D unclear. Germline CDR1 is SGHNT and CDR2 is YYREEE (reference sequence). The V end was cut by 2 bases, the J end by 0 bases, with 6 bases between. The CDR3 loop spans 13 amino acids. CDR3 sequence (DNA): TGTGCCAGCAGCTTTGGAAGCTCCTACGAGCAGTACTTC. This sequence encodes CASSFGSSYEQYF. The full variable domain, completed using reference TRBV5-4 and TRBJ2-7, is ETGVTQSPTHLIKTRGQQVTLRCSSQSGHNTVSWYQQALGQGPQFIFQYYREEENGRGNFPPRFSGLQFPNYSSELNVNALELDDSALYLCASSFGSSYEQYFGPGTRLTVT.

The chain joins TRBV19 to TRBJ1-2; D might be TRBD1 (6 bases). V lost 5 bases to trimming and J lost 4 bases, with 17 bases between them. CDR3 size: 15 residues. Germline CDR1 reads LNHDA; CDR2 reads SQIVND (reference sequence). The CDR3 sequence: CASSYTLDSSYGYTF. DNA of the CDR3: TGTGCCAGTAGTTACACTTTGGACAGTTCCTATGGCTACACCTTC.

CDR3 DNA: TGTGCCAGCAGTTATAGGGTACGTCCCCCCTACGAGCAGTACTTC. This codes for CASSYRVRPPYEQYF. The chain is built from TRBV27 and TRBJ2-7, with unresolved D. There are 15 residues in the CDR3. Trimming removed 4 bases at V and 2 bases at J, with 15 bases between. Germline CDR1 and CDR2: MNHEY and SMNVEV (reference sequence).

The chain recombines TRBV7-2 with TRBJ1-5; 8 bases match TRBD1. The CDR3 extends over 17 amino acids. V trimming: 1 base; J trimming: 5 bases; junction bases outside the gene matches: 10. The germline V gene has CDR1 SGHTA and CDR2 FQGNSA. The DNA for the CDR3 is TGTGCCAGCAGCTTAGTCCAGGGGGCTAATAATTATCAGCCCCAGCATTTT. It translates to CASSLVQGANNYQPQHF.

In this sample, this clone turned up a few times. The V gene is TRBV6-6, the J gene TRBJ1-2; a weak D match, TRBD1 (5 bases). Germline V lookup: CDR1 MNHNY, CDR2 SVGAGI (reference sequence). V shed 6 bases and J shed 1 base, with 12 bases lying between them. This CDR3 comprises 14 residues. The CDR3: CASRELGGNYGYTF. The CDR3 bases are TGTGCCAGCAGAGAACTTGGGGGTAACTATGGCTACACCTTC.

CDR3 amino acids: CASNLAGYNEQFF. In nucleotides, the CDR3 is TGTGCCAGCAACCTAGCGGGTTACAATGAGCAGTTCTTC. V gene TRBV6-1 combines with J gene TRBJ2-1, with 8 bases fitting TRBD2. Germline V lookup: CDR1 MNHNS, CDR2 SASEGT. The CDR3 spans 13 residues. The V and J ends lost 7 bases and 4 bases, in that order; junction bases with no gene match: 3.

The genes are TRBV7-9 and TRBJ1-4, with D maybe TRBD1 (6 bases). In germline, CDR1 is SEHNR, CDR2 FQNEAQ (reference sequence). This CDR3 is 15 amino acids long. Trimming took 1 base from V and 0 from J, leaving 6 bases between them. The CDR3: CASSLGQATNEKLFF. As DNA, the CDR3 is TGTGCCAGCAGCTTAGGACAGGCAACTAATGAAAAACTGTTTTTT.

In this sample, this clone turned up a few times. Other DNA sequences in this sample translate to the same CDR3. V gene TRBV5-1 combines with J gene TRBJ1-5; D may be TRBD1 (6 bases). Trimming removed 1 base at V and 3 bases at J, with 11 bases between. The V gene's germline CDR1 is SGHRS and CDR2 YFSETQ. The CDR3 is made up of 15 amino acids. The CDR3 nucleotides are TGCGCCAGCAGCTTGCGGGGGCTCCCCAATCAGCCCCAGCATTTT. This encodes CASSLRGLPNQPQHF.

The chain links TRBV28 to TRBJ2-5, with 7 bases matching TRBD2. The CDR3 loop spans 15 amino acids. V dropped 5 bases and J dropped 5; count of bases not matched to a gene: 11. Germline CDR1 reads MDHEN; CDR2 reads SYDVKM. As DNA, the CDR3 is TGTGCCAGCAGTCCCCTAGGACTAGGGAGGGAGACCCAGTACTTC. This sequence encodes CASSPLGLGRETQYF.

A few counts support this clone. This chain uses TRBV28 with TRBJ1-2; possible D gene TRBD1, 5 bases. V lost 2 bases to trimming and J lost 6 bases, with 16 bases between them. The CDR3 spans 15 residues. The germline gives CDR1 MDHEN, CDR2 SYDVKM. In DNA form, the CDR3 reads TGTGCCAGCAGTTTAAAAGGGTTGGGGGTTGATGGCTACACCTTC. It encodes CASSLKGLGVDGYTF.